Below, 29 T cell receptor beta chains from the same sample are listed, as sequenced in a study of identical twins. TCRdb re-analysed the 5' RACE reads in MiXCR, keeping a single row per CDR3 protein. Here the sample spans about 700,000 distinct CDR3 sequences, 8% to 9% being singletons. The sample also formed part of further work on yellow fever vaccine responses in identical twins.

The specimen sequenced was PBMCs. These receptors all come from a woman under 30 in good health.

At least ten counts were recorded for this clonotype. This CDR3 reads CASSLGLAGRNEQFF. The CDR3 region has the DNA TGTGCCAGCAGTCTAGGACTAGCGGGACGGAATGAGCAGTTCTTC. V and J are TRBV12-3 or TRBV12-4 and TRBJ2-1; 12 nucleotides agree with TRBD2. Trimming at V came to 5 bases and at J to 7 bases, leaving 6 bases not matched to a gene. The CDR3 runs to 15 residues.

This clonotype showed up many times. The chain links TRBV9 to TRBJ2-7; 9 bases are a match to TRBD2. The CDR3 consists of 15 residues. J was trimmed by 7 bases and V by 0 bases; bases with no gene match: 8. Germline CDR1 and CDR2: SGDLS and YYNGEE. DNA for the CDR3: TGTGCCAGCAGCGTAGAGCCTAGCGGGGAGAGAGAGCAGTACTTC. Translating it yields CASSVEPSGEREQYF.

In this sample, this clonotype turned up many times. The chain recombines TRBV15 with TRBJ1-4, with a tentative D call TRBD1 (6 bases). Germline V gene lookup returns CDR1 LNHNV and CDR2 YYDKDF (reference sequence). The CDR3 is 12 amino acids. The V end was cut by 1 base, the J end by 14 bases, with 11 bases between. The CDR3 protein is CATSRAQGILFF. As DNA, the CDR3 is TGTGCCACCAGCAGAGCACAGGGAATTCTGTTTTTT.

This clonotype was seen many times. DNA for the CDR3: TGTGCCAGCACCGGGGGAGTGGGGACCGGGGAGCTGTTTTTT. This gives the protein CASTGGVGTGELFF. The genes are TRBV2 and TRBJ2-2; a possible D gene is TRBD2 (6 bases). The V end lost 7 bases, the J end lost 5 bases, and 14 bases lay between the germline ends. CDR1 is SNHLY and CDR2 is FYNNEI in the germline V gene. The CDR3 has 14 amino acids.

This clonotype was counted only a few times. V and J are TRBV4-1 and TRBJ2-5; D gene uncertain. The CDR3 runs 16 residues. Trimming pared 4 bases from V and 2 bases from J, leaving 17 bases between. The germline V gene encodes CDR1 MGHRA and CDR2 YSYEKL. This CDR3 is CASSPMSLSKQETQYF. The CDR3 coding sequence is TGCGCCAGCAGCCCCATGTCTCTCTCCAAGCAAGAGACCCAGTACTTC.

The rearrangement joins TRBV20-1 to TRBJ2-7; D not certain. This CDR3 is 14 amino acids long. V lost 1 base to trimming and J lost 4 bases, with 14 bases between them. Germline CDR1 DFQATT, CDR2 SNEGSKA (reference sequence). CDR3 bases: TGCAGTGCTAGAGTTCCGGGCAGAGAGTACGAGCAGTACTTC. Residues: CSARVPGREYEQYF.

This clonotype was seen ten or more times. This chain connects TRBV28 to TRBJ2-1; D is undetermined. The germline CDR1 and CDR2 sequences are MDHEN and SYDVKM. The ends were cut back, 8 bases at V and 8 bases at J, with 16 bases in the middle. The CDR3 is made up of 13 amino acids. CDR3 region: CASHSWREHEQFF. CDR3 nucleotide sequence: TGTGCCAGCCACTCGTGGCGAGAACATGAGCAGTTCTTC.

This clonotype was seen a handful of times. The chain couples TRBV4-3 to TRBJ1-1; D is unresolved. This CDR3 region has 15 residues. Between the trimmed V and J ends, which lost 8 bases and 3 bases, there was a span of 19 bases. CDR1 is LGHNA and CDR2 is YSLEER in the germline V gene. The CDR3 loop is CASSSNLGTYTEAFF. CDR3 DNA sequence: TGCGCCAGCTCCTCGAATTTGGGAACCTACACTGAAGCTTTCTTT.

The chain joins TRBV7-2 to TRBJ2-5, with a possible D match to TRBD2 (7 bases). CDR3 length equals 17 residues. V lost 2 bases, J lost 0 bases, and 16 bases lay in between. Germline V gene lookup returns CDR1 SGHTA and CDR2 FQGNSA. The CDR3 DNA follows: TGTGCCAGCAGCTTATTAGGGCGGGGGCGATACCAAGAGACCCAGTACTTC. Translated, it gives CASSLLGRGRYQETQYF. The whole variable domain, filled in from reference TRBV7-2 and TRBJ2-5, reads GAGVSQSPSNKVTEKGKDVELRCDPISGHTALYWYRQSLGQGLEFLIYFQGNSAPDKSGLPSDRFSAERTGGSVSTLTIQRTQQEDSAVYLCASSLLGRGRYQETQYFGPGTRLLVL.

The chain is built from TRBV5-6 and TRBJ2-4; a possible D gene is TRBD1 (6 bases). The CDR3 is 14 amino acids. The V gene lost 4 bases and the J gene lost 5 bases, with 13 bases spanning the gap. CDR1 is SGHDT and CDR2 is YYEEEE in the germline V gene. DNA of the CDR3: TGTGCCAGCAGCCAACAGGGTATCCAAAACATTCAGTACTTC. Its translation is CASSQQGIQNIQYF.

This clonotype was seen a handful of times. This sequence joins TRBV11-2 and TRBJ2-3, with 11 nucleotides matching TRBD2. Per germline, CDR1 SGHAT and CDR2 FQNNGV. J lost 0 bases, V lost 5 bases, and 13 bases had no gene match. The CDR3 is made up of 19 amino acids. For the CDR3, the DNA is TGTGCCAGCAGCCACCCGGGACTAGCGGAGGGTCCTAGCACAGATACGCAGTATTTT. Translation gives CASSHPGLAEGPSTDTQYF.

This clonotype was counted ten times or more. The gene calls are TRBV28 and TRBJ2-2, with D hard to call. Germline CDR1 and CDR2: MDHEN and SYDVKM. V was cut by 7 bases and J by 2 bases, with 5 bases left in between. This CDR3 spans 12 amino acids. The CDR3 bases are TGTGCCAGCATCGGAAACACCGGGGAGCTGTTTTTT. It specifies CASIGNTGELFF.

The chain carries TRBV6-1 and TRBJ2-7; D is perhaps TRBD2 (5 bases). The ends were cut back, 5 bases at V and 0 bases at J, with 20 bases in the middle. Germline CDR1 is MNHNS and CDR2 is SASEGT. This CDR3 contains 17 residues. The CDR3 DNA follows: TGTGCCAGCAGTCAAGGTGTCGGGGAACTCTACTCCTACGAGCAGTACTTC. This encodes CASSQGVGELYSYEQYF.

V is TRBV11-1 and J is TRBJ2-7; possible D gene TRBD2, 5 bases. Trimming pared 2 bases from V and 3 bases from J, leaving 8 bases between. Germline values: CDR1 SGHAT, CDR2 FQDESV (reference sequence). The CDR3 consists of 13 residues. CDR3 in DNA: TGTGCCAGCAGCTTATTTCGGGGCTACGAGCAGTACTTC. Translated: CASSLFRGYEQYF.

This clonotype has just a few counts. This rearrangement joins TRBV4-3 to TRBJ2-1; TRBD2 is a possible D gene (5 bases). The V end was cut by 3 bases, the J end by 2 bases, with 20 bases between. Germline V lookup: CDR1 LGHNA, CDR2 YSLEER. The CDR3 runs 18 residues. CDR3 nucleotide sequence: TGCGCCAGCAGCCAGGATGTCTTAGTGGACTTAACCTACAATGAGCAGTTCTTC. Encoded protein: CASSQDVLVDLTYNEQFF.

J is TRBJ2-3 and V is TRBV29-1; 8 bases are a match to TRBD1. Germline trimming cut 7 bases from V and 1 base from J; bases unmatched to any gene: 13. Germline V gene data show CDR1 as SQVTM and CDR2 as ANQGSEA. CDR3 length: 16 residues. The CDR3 bases are TGCAGCGCCCCGATCCAGGGGGCTCAGGGCACAGATACGCAGTATTTT. Amino acid sequence: CSAPIQGAQGTDTQYF.

A few counts support this clonotype. The V and J genes are TRBV7-8 and TRBJ1-1; 7 positions agree with TRBD1. The ends lost 3 bases at V and 3 bases at J; junction bases unmatched: 7. There are 15 residues in the CDR3. From germline, CDR1 is SGHVS and CDR2 FQNEAQ. CDR3 region: CASSFLGTADTEAFF. Here the CDR3 DNA reads TGTGCCAGCAGCTTCCTTGGGACAGCTGACACTGAAGCTTTCTTT.

This rearrangement joins TRBV5-6 to TRBJ1-1; no clear D. The germline CDR1 and CDR2 sequences are SGHDT and YYEEEE. The CDR3 spans 12 residues. V was clipped by 4 bases and J by 2 bases, with 6 bases between them. The CDR3 reads CASSVLNTEAFF. CDR3 DNA: TGTGCCAGCAGCGTCCTAAACACTGAAGCTTTCTTT.

This rearrangement joins TRBV7-9 to TRBJ1-1; TRBD1 matches at 7 bases. The CDR3 length is 12 residues. V lost 6 bases to trimming and J lost 10 bases; unmatched junction nucleotides: 8. CDR1 is SEHNR, CDR2 FQNEAQ, per germline (reference sequence). The CDR3 DNA reads as TGTGCCAGCAGTCTGGACAGGAGTGGAGCTTTCTTT. This codes for CASSLDRSGAFF.

The V call is TRBV6-5, the J call TRBJ2-5; 9 nucleotides match TRBD2. Germline CDR1 and CDR2: MNHEY and SVGAGI. Trimming took 0 bases from V and 3 from J; bases not matched to a gene: 11. The CDR3 contains 18 residues. CDR3 region: CASSYSGGGLAGKETQYF. The DNA for the CDR3 is TGTGCCAGCAGTTACTCGGGGGGTGGCCTAGCGGGGAAAGAGACCCAGTACTTC.

This clonotype came up many times. The chain joins TRBV7-9 to TRBJ2-1; TRBD1 might be the D (5 bases). Germline V gene data show CDR1 as SEHNR and CDR2 as FQNEAQ (reference sequence). The CDR3 runs 12 residues. Trimming removed 5 bases at V and 4 bases at J, with 6 bases between. In nucleotides, the CDR3 is TGTGCCAGCAGCCGACAGTACAATGAGCAGTTCTTC. Translation: CASSRQYNEQFF.

Remarks on this clonotype: This may be a read error, as it is one base from a much larger clone. The rearrangement uses TRBV13 and TRBJ2-7; the D is unclear. V was clipped by 6 bases and J by 2 bases, with 8 bases between them. The length of the CDR3 is 12 residues. Per germline, CDR1 PRHDT and CDR2 FYEKMQ (reference sequence). CDR3 sequence reads: CASRSRTYEQYF. The CDR3 nucleotides read TGTGCCAGCAGGAGCAGAACCTACGAGCAGTACTTC.

This clonotype was picked up a small number of times. The J gene is TRBJ2-7, the V gene TRBV27; D may correspond to TRBD1 or TRBD2 (5 bases each). Germline V lookup: CDR1 MNHEY, CDR2 SMNVEV (reference sequence). This CDR3 region has 12 residues. The V end was cut by 6 bases, the J end by 4 bases, with 10 bases between. Written as DNA, the CDR3 is TGTGCCAGCAGCCGGGACGAATACGAGCAGTACTTC. Residues: CASSRDEYEQYF.

This clonotype was seen more than once but under ten times. The V call is TRBV3-1, the J call TRBJ2-2; unclear D gene. The CDR3 is made up of 16 amino acids. The germline V gene encodes CDR1 LGHDT and CDR2 YNNKEL (reference sequence). The V gene lost 1 base and the J gene lost 6 bases, with 15 bases spanning the gap. The CDR3 nucleotides read TGTGCCAGCAGCCAAGTTGCGTCCGGGCCGGCCGGGGAGCTGTTTTTT. The encoded protein is CASSQVASGPAGELFF.

This clonotype showed up just a few times. The CDR3 bases are TGTGCCAGCAGCCCTAGGGGGATTCCGGGCCAAGAGACCCAGTACTTC. It codes for CASSPRGIPGQETQYF. The chain recombines TRBV6-2 or TRBV6-3 with TRBJ2-5; maybe TRBD1 (6 bases). This CDR3 comprises 16 residues. Per germline, CDR1 MNHEY and CDR2 SVGEGT. V was shortened by 6 bases and J by 1 base, with 18 bases between the two germline ends.

V and J are TRBV24-1 and TRBJ2-2, with 10 nucleotides matching TRBD1. Germline-derived CDR1 and CDR2 are KGHDR and SFDVKD. The ends lost 3 bases at V and 4 bases at J; junction bases unmatched: 10. The CDR3 consists of 18 residues. CDR3: CATSDATPGTGATGELFF. CDR3 nucleotides: TGTGCCACCAGTGATGCTACACCCGGGACAGGGGCCACCGGGGAGCTGTTTTTT.

In its sample, this clonotype was seen many times. This rearrangement joins TRBV3-1 to TRBJ2-7; D unresolved. Germline CDR1 is LGHDT and CDR2 is YNNKEL (reference sequence). The CDR3 length is 13 residues. Deletions cut 4 bases from V and 9 bases from J, with 16 bases between. The CDR3 DNA reads as TGTGCCAGCAGCCGGACGGATTCCTACCGGCAGTACTTC. Translated, it gives CASSRTDSYRQYF.

The chain couples TRBV20-1 to TRBJ2-3, with TRBD2 matching over 13 bases. J was trimmed by 7 bases and V by 5 bases; bases with no gene match: 6. The CDR3 has 14 amino acids. The germline CDR1 and CDR2 sequences are DFQATT and SNEGSKA (reference sequence). CDR3 DNA: TGCAGTGCTCCGACTAGCGGGGGGTCAAATACGCAGTATTTT. Encoded protein: CSAPTSGGSNTQYF.

This clonotype showed up many times. CDR3 DNA sequence: TGCGCCAGCAGCCCGGGACCCGGCGAGACCCAGTACTTC. Amino acids: CASSPGPGETQYF. The chain carries TRBV5-1 and TRBJ2-5; D is possibly TRBD1 or TRBD2 (5 bases each). The V end lost 4 bases, the J end lost 5 bases, and 12 bases lay between the germline ends. Germline V gives CDR1 SGHRS, CDR2 YFSETQ. The CDR3 is 13 amino acids.